This TCR beta chain was recorded in a study of glioma-infiltrating T cells after dendritic cell vaccination. Study context: Dendritic cell vaccination trial patients had either newly diagnosed or recurrent glioblastoma.

The sample's time point: after dendritic cell vaccination, including at tumor progression/relapse. The data were produced by immunoSEQ multiplex PCR, yet TCRdb's version contains in-frame clones alone and is incomplete. The sample carries some 78,000 clones, 75% to 90% recorded once. Trimming took off 0 bases at V and 3 bases at J, with 9 bases between the two ends. Germline lookup yields CDR1 MNHNY and CDR2 SVGAGI (reference sequence). The CDR3 has 14 amino acids. This clone was found once. This sample comprised blood, obtained after dendritic cell vaccination. The gene calls are TRBV6-6 and TRBJ2-7; D remains ambiguous. The source is a human donor with glioblastoma. This CDR3 is CASSYSRQGYEQYF. The CDR3 coding sequence is TGTGCCAGCAGTTACTCGAGACAAGGCTACGAGCAGTACTTC.